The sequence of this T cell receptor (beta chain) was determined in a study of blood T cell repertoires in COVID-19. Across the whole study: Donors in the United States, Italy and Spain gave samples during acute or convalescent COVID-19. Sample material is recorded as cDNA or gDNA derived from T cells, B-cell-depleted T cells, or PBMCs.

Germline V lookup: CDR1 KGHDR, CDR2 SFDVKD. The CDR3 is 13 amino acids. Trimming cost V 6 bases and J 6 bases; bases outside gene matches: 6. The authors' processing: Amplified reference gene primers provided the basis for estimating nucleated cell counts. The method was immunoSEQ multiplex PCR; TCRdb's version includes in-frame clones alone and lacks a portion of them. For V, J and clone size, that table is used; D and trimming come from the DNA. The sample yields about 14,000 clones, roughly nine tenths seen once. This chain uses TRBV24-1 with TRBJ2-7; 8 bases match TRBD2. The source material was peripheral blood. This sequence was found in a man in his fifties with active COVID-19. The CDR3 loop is CATSHGLAREQYF. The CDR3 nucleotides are TGTGCCACCAGTCACGGACTAGCACGCGAGCAGTACTTC.